The 25 T cell receptor beta chains given below trace back to one sample, sequenced in a study of cytomegalovirus exposure and HLA in healthy donors. The assay was immunoSEQ multiplex PCR, and TCRdb's table has in-frame clones only and misses some. The sample lists 100,000 to 150,000 clones, 80% to 90% seen once, with approximately 1.1% in the top ten. Sequencing input: PBMCs. The origin of the receptors is a young woman in good health and CMV-seronegative.

V and J are TRBV7-2 and TRBJ2-7; TRBD2 matches 14 bases. The CDR3 is 16 residues long. V lost 3 bases and J lost 7; bases outside the gene matches: 8. The germline CDR1 and CDR2 sequences are SGHTA and FQGNSA. In DNA, the CDR3 is TGTGCCAGCAGCTTTCAGAACGGACTAGCGGGAGGTGAGCAGTACTTC. Its protein is CASSFQNGLAGGEQYF.

The chain has TRBV19 and TRBJ1-2; 12 nucleotides agree with TRBD1. This CDR3 has 17 residues. Germline CDR1 is LNHDA and CDR2 is SQIVND (reference sequence). Losses at the gene ends were 2 bases for V and 5 bases for J; bases not matched to a gene: 9. The CDR3 nucleotides read TGTGCCAGTAGTATATTTGGGACAGGGGGCGAGTTATATGGCTACACCTTC. This encodes CASSIFGTGGELYGYTF.

This rearrangement joins TRBV4-3 to TRBJ2-7; 10 bases line up with TRBD2. Germline CDR1 LGHNA, CDR2 YSLEER. The CDR3 is made up of 15 amino acids. V was pared by 3 bases and J by 6 bases, with 8 bases of the junction left unmatched. CDR3 protein: CASSQWTSGGREQYF. The CDR3, as DNA: TGCGCCAGCAGCCAGTGGACTAGCGGAGGTCGCGAGCAGTACTTC.

The rearrangement uses TRBV7-9 and TRBJ1-2; no firm D call. Germline V gene sequence: CDR1 SEHNR, CDR2 FQNEAQ (reference sequence). CDR3 length: 13 amino acids. The V end was cut by 0 bases, the J end by 14 bases, with 16 bases between. The CDR3 coding sequence is TGTGCCAGCAGCTTAGCGGGCGACACTCGAAGAACCTTC. Protein: CASSLAGDTRRTF.

The rearrangement joins TRBV18 to TRBJ1-1; D ambiguous. This CDR3 has 15 residues. Germline CDR1 KGHSH, CDR2 LQKENI. Trimming pared 1 base from V and 5 bases from J, leaving 14 bases between. The CDR3 DNA follows: TGTGCCAGCTCACCACTCGGCGCGGGGAGTACTGAAGCTTTCTTT. Protein product: CASSPLGAGSTEAFF.

The chain combines TRBV27 with TRBJ2-7, with 9 bases that match TRBD2. CDR1 MNHEY and CDR2 SMNVEV come from the germline V gene (reference sequence). V lost 4 bases and J lost 4; bases outside the gene matches: 11. This CDR3 has 16 residues. As DNA, the CDR3 is TGTGCCAGCAGTTCTCCGAGGCAGACTAGCGGTTACGAGCAGTACTTC. Translation gives CASSSPRQTSGYEQYF.

The V and J genes are TRBV9 and TRBJ1-1; TRBD1 aligns across 9 bases. The germline CDR1 and CDR2 sequences are SGDLS and YYNGEE. CDR3 size: 14 residues. The trim removed 4 bases at V and 5 bases at J, leaving 6 bases unmatched. The CDR3 nucleotides read TGTGCCAGCAGCTATGGACAGGGGCGGACTGAAGCTTTCTTT. This gives the protein CASSYGQGRTEAFF.

J is TRBJ1-6 and V is TRBV25-1; 9 bases match TRBD1. Germline CDR1 and CDR2: MGHDK and SYGVNS. The V segment lost 5 bases and the J segment 8 bases; nucleotides outside the gene matches: 7. This CDR3 contains 15 residues. CDR3 nucleotide sequence: TGTGCCAGCAGTCCCGGGACAGGGAGGGATTCACCCCTCCACTTT. Translating it yields CASSPGTGRDSPLHF.

The chain joins TRBV14 to TRBJ2-1, with D maybe TRBD2 (5 bases). This CDR3 region has 17 residues. Germline CDR1 reads SGHDN; CDR2 reads FVKESK. Trimming removed 0 bases from V and 0 bases from J, with 12 bases in between. For the CDR3, the DNA is TGTGCCAGCAGCCAAGATCCGGACTGGAGCTCCTACAATGAGCAGTTCTTC. Amino acid sequence: CASSQDPDWSSYNEQFF.

In its sample, this clone was seen once. V is TRBV7-2 and J is TRBJ1-6; D call uncertain. There are 14 residues in the CDR3. Germline loops: CDR1 SGHTA, CDR2 FQGNSA. V was cut by 5 bases and J by 7 bases, with 12 bases left in between. CDR3 amino acids: CASSGGWRNSPLHF. For the CDR3, the DNA is TGTGCCAGCAGCGGAGGCTGGCGGAATTCACCCCTCCACTTT. Filled out from reference TRBV7-2 and TRBJ1-6, the complete variable domain reads GAGVSQSPSNKVTEKGKDVELRCDPISGHTALYWYRQSLGQGLEFLIYFQGNSAPDKSGLPSDRFSAERTGGSVSTLTIQRTQQEDSAVYLCASSGGWRNSPLHFGNGTRLTVT.

The gene calls are TRBV5-6 and TRBJ2-7; 7 bases agree with TRBD2. Per the germline V gene, CDR1 is SGHDT and CDR2 is YYEEEE. This CDR3 comprises 17 residues. Losses at the gene ends were 1 base for V and 3 bases for J; bases not matched to a gene: 13. The CDR3, as DNA: TGTGCCAGCAGCTTGTTTGGAGGTGCGGGGGAAGACTACGAGCAGTACGTC. Protein sequence: CASSLFGGAGEDYEQYV.

This chain joins TRBV30 and TRBJ1-2; maybe TRBD1 (6 bases). Trimming cost V 3 bases and J 5 bases, with 10 bases left between them. The germline gives CDR1 GTSNPN, CDR2 SVGIG (reference sequence). The CDR3 consists of 12 residues. Written as DNA, the CDR3 is TGTGCCTGGAGATCAGGACAGTATGGCTACACCTTC. Translation gives CAWRSGQYGYTF.

V usage is TRBV6-5 and J usage is TRBJ1-6; no definite D call. The germline CDR1 and CDR2 sequences are MNHEY and SVGAGI. CDR3 length: 12 amino acids. V gave up 4 bases and J gave up 8 bases, with 6 bases separating them. The CDR3 is CASSSGHSPLHF. As DNA, the CDR3 is TGTGCCAGCAGTTCGGGTCATTCACCCCTCCACTTT.

V gene TRBV7-2 combines with J gene TRBJ1-4; D might be TRBD1 (5 bases). The germline V and J ends were trimmed by 5 bases and 3 bases, with 10 bases remaining between them. The CDR3 is 14 amino acids. CDR1 is SGHTA and CDR2 is FQGNSA in the germline V gene. The CDR3 loop reads CASSAAGPNEKLFF. The CDR3 DNA is TGTGCCAGCAGCGCCGCGGGGCCTAATGAAAAACTGTTTTTT.

The gene calls are TRBV5-1 and TRBJ1-2; possible D gene TRBD1, 5 bases. V was clipped by 3 bases and J by 6 bases, with 9 bases between them. Germline V lookup: CDR1 SGHRS, CDR2 YFSETQ. There are 12 residues in the CDR3. The DNA for the CDR3 is TGCGCCAGCAGCTCGGACAACGATGGCTACACCTTC. The encoded protein is CASSSDNDGYTF.

V gene TRBV29-1 combines with J gene TRBJ1-3; no definite D call. Germline V CDR1 and CDR2: SQVTM, ANQGSEA. This CDR3 comprises 14 residues. V was cut by 4 bases and J by 1 base, with 11 bases left in between. The CDR3 coding sequence is TGCAGCGTTGGCGGTGCGGGGTCTGGAAACACCATATATTTT. Protein product: CSVGGAGSGNTIYF.

CDR3 protein: CASSQAGRSYEQYF. In DNA, the CDR3 is TGTGCCAGCAGCCAAGCTGGGAGGTCCTACGAGCAGTACTTC. The rearrangement links TRBV14 to TRBJ2-7; D perhaps matches TRBD2 (6 bases). The germline V and J ends were trimmed by 1 base and 1 base, with 8 bases remaining between them. Germline values: CDR1 SGHDN, CDR2 FVKESK. The CDR3 covers 14 residues.

The chain employs TRBV28 and TRBJ1-3, with TRBD1 as a possible D gene (5 bases). This CDR3 comprises 18 residues. CDR1 is MDHEN, CDR2 SYDVKM, per germline. V was shortened by 3 bases and J by 4 bases, with 22 bases between the two germline ends. CDR3: CASSFLGLVGTGGNTIYF. The CDR3 nucleotides read TGTGCCAGCAGTTTCTTGGGTTTGGTAGGCACAGGCGGAAACACCATATATTTT.

This chain connects TRBV2 to TRBJ1-5; no definite D call. The V gene lost 2 bases and the J gene lost 3 bases, with 20 bases spanning the gap. This CDR3 has 18 amino acids. Per germline, CDR1 SNHLY and CDR2 FYNNEI. CDR3: CASSENFFRARNNQPQHF. The CDR3 DNA sequence: TGTGCCAGCAGTGAAAATTTCTTTCGAGCCAGGAACAATCAGCCCCAGCATTTT.

Concerning this clone: The CDR3 carries no conserved terminal phenylalanine or tryptophan, so it likely arises from a read error. The chain links TRBV30 to TRBJ1-2; D is unresolved. The germline gives CDR1 GTSNPN, CDR2 SVGIG (reference sequence). The CDR3 contains 13 residues. V dropped 0 bases and J dropped 5 bases, with 10 bases sitting between them. The CDR3 region is CAWSVRRRYGYTL. CDR3 DNA sequence: TGTGCCTGGAGTGTACGCAGGAGGTATGGCTACACCCTC.

This clone came up once. The genes are TRBV7-6 and TRBJ1-5, with 8 bases fitting TRBD1. This CDR3 is 16 amino acids long. Per germline, CDR1 SGHVS and CDR2 FNYEAQ. J was trimmed by 4 bases and V by 4 bases; bases with no gene match: 9. The CDR3 sequence is CASSSDTGGINQPQHF. CDR3 nucleotides: TGTGCCAGCAGCTCGGACACAGGGGGAATTAATCAGCCCCAGCATTTT.

The chain recombines TRBV7-9 with TRBJ2-5; 9 bases are a match to TRBD1. V dropped 0 bases and J dropped 1; count of bases not matched to a gene: 0. The germline V gene has CDR1 SEHNR and CDR2 FQNEAQ (reference sequence). The CDR3 sequence is 15 residues long. The CDR3 DNA reads TGTGCCAGCAGCTTAGCGGACAGGGGCCAAGAGACCCAGTACTTC. It encodes CASSLADRGQETQYF.

The V and J genes are TRBV27 and TRBJ2-7, with 10 bases fitting TRBD2. Per the germline V gene, CDR1 is MNHEY and CDR2 is SMNVEV (reference sequence). This CDR3 has 17 residues. J lost 3 bases, V lost 10 bases, and 18 bases had no gene match. The CDR3 DNA reads as TGTGCCACGAGACAGGGCAACCCTAGCGGGAGTATCTACGAGCAGTACTTC. Its protein product is CATRQGNPSGSIYEQYF.

The chain links TRBV27 to TRBJ1-2; 9 bases line up with TRBD1. The length of the CDR3 is 15 residues. V trimming: 2 bases; J trimming: 8 bases; junction bases outside the gene matches: 9. The germline V gene has CDR1 MNHEY and CDR2 SMNVEV (reference sequence). The CDR3, as DNA: TGTGCCAGCAGTTTAACCGCCGGGACAGGGTTAGGCTACACCTTC. It encodes CASSLTAGTGLGYTF.

The chain couples TRBV11-2 to TRBJ2-1, with D maybe TRBD2 (6 bases). The CDR3 is made up of 13 amino acids. CDR1 is SGHAT and CDR2 is FQNNGV in the germline V gene. With 1 base removed from V and 10 bases from J, the gap between germline ends came to 11 bases. The CDR3 DNA reads TGTGCCAGCAGCTTAGGGACTACATCAGAGCAGTTCTTC. It translates to CASSLGTTSEQFF.